Below are 32 T cell receptor beta chains sequenced from a single sample in a study of sequential checkpoint blockade in melanoma. Measured with immunoSEQ multiplex PCR; TCRdb has only the in-frame clones, and not every one. The table shows about 20,000 clones, with roughly four fifths occurring only once. Treatment denoted: randomized to nivolumab then ipilimumab (arm A) or the reverse (arm B). The sample consisted of CD8+ T cells sorted from blood (inferred from file names), taken from a patient given nivolumab and ipilimumab in sequence. These receptors were obtained from a human donor with melanoma.

The rearrangement joins TRBV5-6 to TRBJ2-5; TRBD2 matches 11 bases. The tail of the sequence fits TRBJ2-7 better, so the J call may be wrong. This CDR3 is 17 amino acids long. In germline, CDR1 is SGHDT, CDR2 YYEEEE. Written as DNA, the CDR3 is TGTGCCAGCAGCTCGGGATTCCTAGCGGGGGGATCCTACGAGCAGTACTTC. Translating gives CASSSGFLAGGSYEQYF.

The chain combines TRBV29-1 with TRBJ1-2; 7 bases map to TRBD1. With 7 bases clipped from V and 2 bases from J, the junction kept 4 bases outside the gene matches. Germline values: CDR1 SQVTM, CDR2 ANQGSEA. The CDR3 loop spans 12 amino acids. CDR3 in DNA: TGCAGCGCCGACAGGGTAAACTATGGCTACACCTTC. Protein product: CSADRVNYGYTF.

CDR3 amino acids: CASRTVLAGGRPETQYF. CDR3 DNA: TGTGCCAGTCGTACGGTGCTAGCGGGGGGCCGGCCGGAGACCCAGTACTTC. This chain joins TRBV7-2 and TRBJ2-5; 11 bases align to TRBD2. The CDR3 contains 17 residues. V trimming: 9 bases; J trimming: 5 bases; junction bases outside the gene matches: 17. The V gene's germline CDR1 is SGHTA and CDR2 FQGNSA. The variable domain in full, completed from reference TRBV7-2 and TRBJ2-5, reads GAGVSQSPSNKVTEKGKDVELRCDPISGHTALYWYRQSLGQGLEFLIYFQGNSAPDKSGLPSDRFSAERTGGSVSTLTIQRTQQEDSAVYLCASRTVLAGGRPETQYFGPGTRLLVL.

V gene TRBV19 combines with J gene TRBJ1-2, with a tentative D call TRBD1 (6 bases). Trimming took off 5 bases at V and 4 bases at J, with 14 bases between the two ends. Per germline, CDR1 LNHDA and CDR2 SQIVND (reference sequence). The CDR3 length is 14 residues. CDR3 sequence reads: CASSPGHERYGYTF. Here the CDR3 DNA reads TGTGCCAGTAGTCCGGGACACGAACGCTATGGCTACACCTTC.

This sequence joins TRBV30 and TRBJ2-3; D gene unclear. Germline values: CDR1 GTSNPN, CDR2 SVGIG (reference sequence). The V end was cut by 3 bases, the J end by 0 bases, with 10 bases between. This CDR3 region has 14 residues. CDR3 DNA: TGTGCCTGGAGGAGACGGAGAAGCACAGATACGCAGTATTTT. Translated, it gives CAWRRRRSTDTQYF.

The V and J genes are TRBV9 and TRBJ2-7; 9 bases map to TRBD1. The V and J ends lost 3 bases and 3 bases, in that order; junction bases with no gene match: 7. This CDR3 spans 15 amino acids. Germline values: CDR1 SGDLS, CDR2 YYNGEE. For the CDR3, the DNA is TGTGCCAGCAGCGGACCGGGACAGGGTTACTACGAGCAGTACTTC. Translated, it gives CASSGPGQGYYEQYF.

The V gene is TRBV7-9, the J gene TRBJ2-2, with a tentative D call TRBD1 (6 bases). This CDR3 spans 12 amino acids. Germline CDR1 and CDR2: SEHNR and FQNEAQ (reference sequence). Trimming left V 10 bases short and J 7 bases short, with 13 bases between. CDR3 amino acids: CATRRDIGELFF. The CDR3 nucleotides are TGTGCCACCCGCCGGGACATCGGGGAGCTGTTTTTT.

The V and J genes are TRBV5-4 and TRBJ1-2; 8 bases fit TRBD1. CDR3 length equals 15 residues. The J segment lost 8 bases and the V segment lost 6 bases, leaving 15 bases of the junction unmatched. Germline V gives CDR1 SGHNT, CDR2 YYREEE (reference sequence). This CDR3 reads CASTHPDRDIWGYTF. DNA of the CDR3: TGTGCCAGCACCCATCCGGACAGGGACATTTGGGGCTACACCTTC. The full variable domain, its missing parts supplied by reference TRBV5-4 and TRBJ1-2, is ETGVTQSPTHLIKTRGQQVTLRCSSQSGHNTVSWYQQALGQGPQFIFQYYREEENGRGNFPPRFSGLQFPNYSSELNVNALELDDSALYLCASTHPDRDIWGYTFGSGTRLTVV.

This chain links TRBV16 with TRBJ2-5; D may be TRBD1 (6 bases). The tail of the sequence fits TRBJ2-7 better, so the J call may be wrong. From germline, CDR1 is KGHSY and CDR2 FQNENV. CDR3 size: 16 residues. Written as DNA, the CDR3 is TGTGCCAGCAGCCAATTAGGGGACACGAGCTCCTACGAGCAGTACTTC. As protein: CASSQLGDTSSYEQYF.

The V and J genes are TRBV27 and TRBJ2-3; TRBD2 matches at 8 bases. In germline, CDR1 is MNHEY, CDR2 SMNVEV (reference sequence). With 3 bases clipped from V and 2 bases from J, the junction kept 4 bases outside the gene matches. This CDR3 comprises 15 residues. The CDR3 loop is CASSFSRGATDTQYF. In nucleotides, the CDR3 is TGTGCCAGCAGTTTCTCGCGGGGGGCCACAGATACGCAGTATTTT.

This chain joins TRBV11-2 and TRBJ2-3; the D is unclear. The CDR3 extends over 12 amino acids. Germline V gene lookup returns CDR1 SGHAT and CDR2 FQNNGV. Trimming removed 4 bases at V and 0 bases at J, with 2 bases between. The CDR3 nucleotides are TGTGCCAGCAGCTCTAGCACAGATACGCAGTATTTT. Protein sequence: CASSSSTDTQYF.

This clone was seen just once. This chain uses TRBV4-3 with TRBJ1-2, with D uncertain. There are 14 residues in the CDR3. Looked up from germline, CDR1 is LGHNA and CDR2 is YSLEER. Between the trimmed V and J ends, which lost 0 bases and 8 bases, there was a span of 13 bases. The CDR3 sequence: CASSQDRIGEGYTF. The CDR3 nucleotides are TGCGCCAGCAGCCAAGACCGGATAGGAGAAGGCTACACCTTC.

The chain links TRBV5-5 to TRBJ1-4, with unresolved D. The V and J ends lost 0 bases and 7 bases respectively, with 4 bases between them. This CDR3 comprises 12 residues. From germline, CDR1 is SGHKS and CDR2 YYEKEE (reference sequence). The CDR3 loop reads CASSLDGEKLFF. In DNA, the CDR3 is TGTGCCAGCAGCTTGGACGGTGAAAAACTGTTTTTT. Variable domain in full (rest from reference TRBV5-5 and TRBJ1-4): DAGVTQSPTHLIKTRGQQVTLRCSPISGHKSVSWYQQVLGQGPQFIFQYYEKEERGRGNFPDRFSARQFPNYSSELNVNALLLGDSALYLCASSLDGEKLFFGSGTQLSVL.

This clone was seen more than once but under ten times. The chain links TRBV27 to TRBJ2-7; TRBD1 is a possible D gene (5 bases). The CDR3 contains 15 residues. Germline V CDR1 and CDR2: MNHEY, SMNVEV (reference sequence). The V end lost 4 bases, the J end lost 3 bases, and 16 bases lay between the germline ends. CDR3 in amino acids: CASSSVEVGHYEQYF. CDR3 bases: TGTGCCAGCAGTTCAGTAGAGGTGGGGCACTACGAGCAGTACTTC.

This chain connects TRBV28 to TRBJ1-6; 8 bases fit TRBD1. Trimming took 1 base from V and 13 from J; bases not matched to a gene: 15. Germline V gene lookup returns CDR1 MDHEN and CDR2 SYDVKM. The length of the CDR3 is 17 residues. The CDR3 nucleotides are TGTGCCAGCAGTTTATTACCCGAACAGGGGGGAAATTTGCCCCTCCACTTT. It specifies CASSLLPEQGGNLPLHF.

A few counts support this clone. This CDR3 reads CASSLGIDSGNTIYF. The CDR3, as DNA: TGTGCCAGCAGCTTAGGTATAGACTCTGGAAACACCATATATTTT. The chain joins TRBV7-6 to TRBJ1-3; no firm D call. The CDR3 is 15 residues long. The V and J ends lost 1 base and 0 bases respectively, with 7 bases between them. Germline assignment: CDR1 SGHVS and CDR2 FNYEAQ. Together with reference TRBV7-6 and TRBJ1-3, the CDR3 gives the full variable domain: GAGVSQSPRYKVTKRGQDVALRCDPISGHVSLYWYRQALGQGPEFLTYFNYEAQQDKSGLPNDRFSAERPEGSISTLTIQRTEQRDSAMYRCASSLGIDSGNTIYFGEGSWLTVV.

J is TRBJ2-1 and V is TRBV27, with TRBD1 matching 7 bases. The CDR3 runs to 16 residues. The V gene's germline CDR1 is MNHEY and CDR2 SMNVEV (reference sequence). V lost 4 bases to trimming and J lost 0 bases; unmatched junction nucleotides: 6. The CDR3 sequence is CASSSTGENSYNEQFF. In DNA, the CDR3 is TGTGCCAGCAGTTCTACAGGGGAGAACTCCTACAATGAGCAGTTCTTC.

This rearrangement joins TRBV2 to TRBJ2-7; no clear D gene. Germline CDR1 SNHLY, CDR2 FYNNEI. The CDR3 is 14 amino acids. V lost 6 bases, J lost 0 bases, and 12 bases lay in between. The CDR3 DNA is TGTGCCAGCAGAGTAGATTGGGCCTCCTACGAGCAGTACTTC. This translates into CASRVDWASYEQYF.

This chain joins TRBV19 and TRBJ2-2, with TRBD1 matching 10 bases. The CDR3 sequence is 13 residues long. V lost 9 bases to trimming and J lost 7 bases; unmatched junction nucleotides: 5. Germline-derived CDR1 and CDR2 are LNHDA and SQIVND (reference sequence). CDR3 DNA sequence: TGTGCCAGCAGACAGGGGGCCAACGGGGAGCTGTTTTTT. As protein: CASRQGANGELFF.

The chain uses TRBV6-7 and TRBJ2-7, with a tentative D call TRBD1 (6 bases). TRBV6-7 is an ORF, with its function uncertain. The CDR3 totals 14 residues. Trimming pared 2 bases from V and 0 bases from J, leaving 8 bases between. The CDR3, as DNA: TGTGCCAGCAGTTACGAGGGGGACTCCTACGAGCAGTACTTC. Translating gives CASSYEGDSYEQYF.

The chain carries TRBV7-8 and TRBJ2-6; tentatively, D is TRBD2 (5 bases). The CDR3 consists of 17 residues. Per germline, CDR1 SGHVS and CDR2 FQNEAQ. V lost 2 bases and J lost 0, with 11 bases in between. The CDR3 bases are TGTGCCAGCAGCTTAAGCGGTGGCGTCTCTGGGGCCAACGTCCTGACTTTC. Translation: CASSLSGGVSGANVLTF.

This chain connects TRBV5-4 to TRBJ2-3, with D unclear. V was trimmed by 3 bases and J by 0 bases, leaving 8 bases between them. The CDR3 totals 14 residues. Germline V CDR1 and CDR2: SGHNT, YYREEE (reference sequence). The chain's CDR3 is CASSYGRSTDTQYF. The CDR3 DNA reads TGTGCCAGCAGCTATGGCAGGAGCACAGATACGCAGTATTTT.

The CDR3 is CASSSGQGGYGYTF. The DNA of the CDR3 is TGTGCCAGCTCCTCCGGACAGGGGGGCTATGGCTACACCTTC. The J gene is TRBJ1-2, the V gene TRBV18, with 10 bases fitting TRBD1. V dropped 6 bases and J dropped 4; count of bases not matched to a gene: 5. The CDR3 runs 14 residues. Germline CDR1 KGHSH, CDR2 LQKENI. Full variable domain (missing parts from reference TRBV18 and TRBJ1-2): NAGVMQNPRHLVRRRGQEARLRCSPMKGHSHVYWYRQLPEEGLKFMVYLQKENIIDESGMPKERFSAEFPKEGPSILRIQQVVRGDSAAYFCASSSGQGGYGYTFGSGTRLTVV.

This chain joins TRBV6-4 and TRBJ1-6; 9 positions match TRBD1. Trimming cost V 4 bases and J 11 bases; bases outside gene matches: 15. Germline V CDR1 and CDR2: MRHNA, SNTAGT. The CDR3 spans 17 residues. CDR3 nucleotide sequence: TGTGCCAGCAGTGTTGACGAACAGGGGGCGCGTTGGGCACCCCTCCACTTT. Residues: CASSVDEQGARWAPLHF.

The sample holds one count of this clone. The chain combines TRBV6-1 with TRBJ1-4; TRBD1 aligns across 8 bases. The CDR3 runs to 15 residues. Germline V lookup: CDR1 MNHNS, CDR2 SASEGT. The junction had 8 bases not matched to a gene; V was cut back by 6 bases and J by 5 bases. The CDR3 DNA reads TGTGCCAGCAGAGACCGGACAGGGACAAATGAAAAACTGTTTTTT. It codes for CASRDRTGTNEKLFF.

The chain joins TRBV29-1 to TRBJ2-1; 8 nucleotides align to TRBD1. Trimming cost V 0 bases and J 4 bases; bases outside gene matches: 8. The CDR3 is 16 amino acids. CDR1 and CDR2 (germline): SQVTM, ANQGSEA. DNA for the CDR3: TGCAGCGTTGAAGATTGGGACAGGAGAACGTACAATGAGCAGTTCTTC. The encoded protein is CSVEDWDRRTYNEQFF.

This clone was seen more than once but under ten times. The genes are TRBV2 and TRBJ2-1; a weak D match, TRBD2 (5 bases). CDR3 length equals 17 residues. Germline V gene lookup returns CDR1 SNHLY and CDR2 FYNNEI. The V end lost 5 bases, the J end lost 0 bases, and 17 bases lay between the germline ends. Here the CDR3 DNA reads TGTGCCAGCAGTCCGCCCGTGGACTGGAGCTCCTACAATGAGCAGTTCTTC. Its translation: CASSPPVDWSSYNEQFF.

The V call is TRBV7-9, the J call TRBJ2-7; D not resolved. V dropped 6 bases and J dropped 0 bases, with 9 bases sitting between them. The CDR3 runs 13 residues. Germline loops: CDR1 SEHNR, CDR2 FQNEAQ (reference sequence). CDR3 region: CASSYSDSYEQYF. CDR3 nucleotide sequence: TGTGCCAGCAGTTACTCTGACTCCTACGAGCAGTACTTC.

This clone has a handful of counts. V is TRBV14 and J is TRBJ1-3; 7 nucleotides line up with TRBD1. This CDR3 is 14 amino acids long. CDR1 is SGHDN, CDR2 FVKESK, per germline. V lost 4 bases and J lost 2; bases outside the gene matches: 2. The DNA for the CDR3 is TGTGCCAGCAGCCGGGACAGTACTGGAAACACCATATATTTT. This sequence encodes CASSRDSTGNTIYF.

This clone appeared a single time. The chain carries TRBV6-5 and TRBJ2-7; TRBD1 might be the D (6 bases). This CDR3 spans 13 amino acids. Germline V gene sequence: CDR1 MNHEY, CDR2 SVGAGI. V lost 6 bases and J lost 1, with 10 bases in between. CDR3 protein: CASSHRVSYEQYF. In nucleotides, the CDR3 is TGTGCCAGCAGCCACAGGGTGTCCTACGAGCAGTACTTC.

CDR3 nucleotide sequence: TGTGCCAGTAGTCTGGGGAGGTGGGCTTTCTTT. Translated: CASSLGRWAFF. The rearrangement uses TRBV19 and TRBJ1-1; no firm D call. The CDR3 extends over 11 amino acids. Per germline, CDR1 LNHDA and CDR2 SQIVND (reference sequence). Trimming pared 5 bases from V and 11 bases from J, leaving 12 bases between.

The chain joins TRBV29-1 to TRBJ2-1; D is ambiguous. The CDR3 runs 8 residues. Between the trimmed V and J ends, which lost 6 bases and 12 bases, there was a span of 6 bases. In germline, CDR1 is SQVTM, CDR2 ANQGSEA. For the CDR3, the DNA is TGCAGCGTCCTAGGGCAGTTCTTC. Encoded protein: CSVLGQFF.